This T cell receptor beta chain is drawn from a study of T cells in localized non-small cell lung cancer (dated by TCRdb to about 2020). Regarding the complete study: The study examined T cell repertoires in approximately 240 patients with early-stage NSCLC and compared tumors with uninvolved tumor-adjacent lungs. A mean age of approximately 70 years was recorded for the NSCLC patients, of whom 129 were male and more than 95 were female. All 236 NSCLC patients in the cohort were treatment-naive and had localized lung tumors that were resected. General findings and caveats noted by the study authors: Because multi-region tumor sequencing was not performed, intratumor heterogeneity could not be ruled out. Of the top 100 tumor clones, a median of 57 were detected in paired uninvolved adjacent lung; under 35 were also among that lung's top 100. Because the study design was exploratory, TCR variables were selected using unadjusted p-values without false-discovery rate correction. Uninvolved tumor-adjacent lung showed the highest T cell clonality, higher than tumor, which suggests more focused antigenic responses in the adjacent lung. Higher blood T cell density associated with longer overall survival, while higher adjacent-lung clonality associated with shorter survival.

The germline V gene sets CDR1 to SGHRS and CDR2 to YFSETQ. At the junction V is shortened by 0 bases and J by 9 bases, with 16 bases in between. The CDR3 numbers 15 residues from cysteine through phenylalanine. Just CDR3 DNA is preserved here, 45 bases in frame from base 1. At diagnosis, tumor, uninvolved tumor-adjacent lung and peripheral blood were collected and then preserved as a mix of FFPE and fresh-frozen material. Blood samples were analyzed as peripheral blood mononuclear cells for TCR repertoire profiling. The immunoSEQ Assay was used to sequence TCR beta CDR3 regions from DNA. The original methods were these. To compute T cell density, TCR beta template counts were normalized to usable DNA, which was estimated by amplifying housekeeping genes. Richness was estimated using the preseqR package, with extrapolation to 400,000 templates for PBMC samples and to 120,000 templates for tissue samples. Clonality was defined by subtracting Pielou's evenness from one. Differential abundance testing on productive amino-acid clonotypes, with a minimum total count of 5 and an alpha of 0.1, was used to identify tissue-enriched TCRs. Repertoire overlap between compartments was quantified with the Jaccard Index and Morisita Overlap Index. GLIPH grouped TCR beta CDR3s together with public tetramer-defined viral CDR3s, and a viral motif had to include at least three viral sequences and also show V-gene enrichment. TCRdb stores this immuneACCESS table with in-frame sequences only. Part of the clones is absent; in the studies checked, under half of the shortfall reflects unresolved V genes, and no reason is known for the rest. V and J calls and clone size are as listed in that table; D and trimming were resolved from the DNA. Recorded for this sample are some 27,000 clones; 70% to 90% of them occurred a single time. The top ten clonotypes cover about 3% of the sample.

This clone appeared a few times. Its target antigen remains unknown. Base quality data are lacking; no much larger clone is found one base away. The sequencing used peripheral blood, collected before any cancer treatment. This sequence was found in a woman aged 18-49 years with stage I lung adenocarcinoma. The chain employs TRBV5-1 and TRBJ2-1; a confident D gene designation cannot be given. In nucleotides, the sequence is TGCGCCAGCAGCTTGGTAATTGGCAGCGCCGGTGAGCAGTTCTTC. Translation gives CASSLVIGSAGEQFF.